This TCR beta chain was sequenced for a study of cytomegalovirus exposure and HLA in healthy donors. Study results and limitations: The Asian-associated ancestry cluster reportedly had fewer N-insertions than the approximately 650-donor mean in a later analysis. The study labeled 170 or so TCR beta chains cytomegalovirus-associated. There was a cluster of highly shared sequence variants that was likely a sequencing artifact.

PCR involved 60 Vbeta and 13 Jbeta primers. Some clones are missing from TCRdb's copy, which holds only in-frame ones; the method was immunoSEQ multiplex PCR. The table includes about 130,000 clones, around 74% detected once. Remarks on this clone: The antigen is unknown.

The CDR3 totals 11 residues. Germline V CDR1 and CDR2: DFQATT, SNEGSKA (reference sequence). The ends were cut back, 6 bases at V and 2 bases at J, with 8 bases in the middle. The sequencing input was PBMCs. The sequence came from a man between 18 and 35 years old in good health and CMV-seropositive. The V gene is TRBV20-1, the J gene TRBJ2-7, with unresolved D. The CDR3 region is CSARPAYEQYF. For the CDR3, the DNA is TGCAGTGCCAGGCCCGCCTACGAGCAGTACTTC.